These 14 T cell receptor beta chains were all obtained from the same sample, sequenced in a study of T cell repertoires in ileal Crohn's disease. The sample's time point: neoterminal ileum biopsy at postoperative endoscopy, about 6 months after surgery. TCRdb's table, derived via immunoSEQ multiplex PCR, lists solely in-frame clones and lacks some. The table records about 3,500 clones, approximately 81% of them present only once. The sequenced material came from ileal tissue. Source of these receptors: an adult with Crohn's disease.

This clone showed up just a few times. The CDR3 is CASSLVTGGGAEAFF. DNA of the CDR3: TGTGCCAGCAGCTTAGTAACAGGGGGAGGAGCTGAAGCTTTCTTT. V usage is TRBV7-8 and J usage is TRBJ1-1, with TRBD1 identical over 8 bases. This CDR3 is built from 15 residues. The V and J ends lost 1 base and 6 bases, in that order; junction bases with no gene match: 7. Germline V gene data show CDR1 as SGHVS and CDR2 as FQNEAQ.

As DNA, the CDR3 is TGTGCCAGCAGTGAGATGGGGACAGGGGCCATGAACACTGAAGCTTTCTTT. Protein: CASSEMGTGAMNTEAFF. The chain combines TRBV28 with TRBJ1-1, with 10 positions matching TRBD1. CDR3 length: 17 amino acids. Looked up from germline, CDR1 is MDHEN and CDR2 is SYDVKM. J gave up 0 bases and V 5 bases, and 9 bases lay outside the gene matches.

This rearrangement joins TRBV5-1 to TRBJ1-1; D ambiguous. V lost 3 bases, J lost 2 bases, and 11 bases lay in between. The CDR3 has 14 residues. The germline V gene has CDR1 SGHRS and CDR2 YFSETQ. The chain's CDR3 is CASSYEGRNTEAFF. In DNA form, the CDR3 reads TGCGCCAGCAGCTATGAGGGCCGTAACACTGAAGCTTTCTTT.

This chain links TRBV10-1 with TRBJ2-3, with 11 bases that match TRBD2. Germline-derived CDR1 and CDR2 are WNHNN and SYGVQD (reference sequence). CDR3 size: 17 residues. V lost 3 bases, J lost 5 bases, and 10 bases stayed unmatched. The CDR3 here is CASSDSPGTSGRDTQYF. CDR3 nucleotide sequence: TGCGCCAGCAGTGACTCTCCCGGGACTAGCGGACGAGATACGCAGTATTTT.

This clone was detected only a few times. This chain connects TRBV11-2 to TRBJ2-7, with 8 positions matching TRBD1. Trimming took 7 bases from V and 0 from J; bases not matched to a gene: 5. The CDR3 is 14 amino acids. Germline loops: CDR1 SGHAT, CDR2 FQNNGV. CDR3 in DNA: TGTGCCAGCATGCGGACAGGGCTCTCCTACGAGCAGTACTTC. This gives the protein CASMRTGLSYEQYF.

This chain joins TRBV29-1 and TRBJ1-2, with D unresolved. Germline V gene sequence: CDR1 SQVTM, CDR2 ANQGSEA. V lost 5 bases, J lost 4 bases, and 11 bases lay in between. The CDR3 sequence is 12 residues long. This chain's CDR3 is CSVFTDFYGYTF. The CDR3 nucleotides are TGCAGCGTTTTCACAGATTTCTATGGCTACACCTTC.

The J gene is TRBJ1-1, the V gene TRBV7-3; 7 positions match TRBD1. This CDR3 region has 13 residues. V dropped 5 bases and J dropped 4; count of bases not matched to a gene: 4. In germline, CDR1 is SGHTA, CDR2 FQGTGA. CDR3 residues: CASSQTGPTEAFF. The CDR3 bases are TGTGCCAGCAGCCAGACAGGGCCCACTGAAGCTTTCTTT.

Regarding this clone: An end of the junction does not agree with germline; a read error may underlie this. This chain links TRBV5-1 with TRBJ2-7; tentative D call: TRBD1 (6 bases). The CDR3 consists of 12 residues. CDR1 SGHRS and CDR2 YFSETQ come from the germline V gene. Written as DNA, the CDR3 is TGCGCCAGCAGGCCGGCGACAGGCCCGCCACACTTC. This sequence encodes CASRPATGPPHF. The full variable domain, rest sourced from reference TRBV5-1 and TRBJ2-7, is KAGVTQTPRYLIKTRGQQVTLSCSPISGHRSVSWYQQTPGQGLQFLFEYFSETQRNKGNFPGRFSGRQFSNSRSEMNVSTLELGDSALYLCASRPATGPPHFGPGTRLTVT.

This chain uses TRBV5-5 with TRBJ2-7; no definite D call. This CDR3 region has 11 residues. With 2 bases removed from V and 7 bases from J, the gap between germline ends came to 7 bases. Germline V gives CDR1 SGHKS, CDR2 YYEKEE (reference sequence). The CDR3 here is CASSLTAEQYF. DNA for the CDR3: TGTGCCAGCAGCTTAACCGCGGAGCAGTACTTC.

This clone was found once. In DNA, the CDR3 is TGCGCCAGCAGTGATGGTCCACAGTATGGCTACACCTTC. It codes for CASSDGPQYGYTF. The V call is TRBV10-2, the J call TRBJ1-2, with D unresolved. Trimming cost V 3 bases and J 5 bases, with 10 bases left between them. CDR3 length: 13 residues. Looked up from germline, CDR1 is WSHSY and CDR2 is SAAADI.

DNA for the CDR3: TGTGCCAGCAGCGTTTCAATGAACACTGAAGCTTTCTTT. This sequence encodes CASSVSMNTEAFF. This chain uses TRBV9 with TRBJ1-1, with D hard to call. The CDR3 is made up of 13 amino acids. Germline V gene lookup returns CDR1 SGDLS and CDR2 YYNGEE. V was shortened by 2 bases and J by 0 bases, with 5 bases between the two germline ends.

This clone was picked up a small number of times. A read error may account for a junction end that differs from germline. The V and J genes are TRBV30 and TRBJ2-3; tentative D call: TRBD1 (6 bases). There are 13 residues in the CDR3. Looked up from germline, CDR1 is GTSNPN and CDR2 is SVGIG (reference sequence). The CDR3 sequence: CAWSSQGTNTQYF. CDR3 bases: TGTGCCTGGAGTTCACAGGGCACAAATACGCAGTATTTT. Variable domain in full (rest from reference TRBV30 and TRBJ2-3): SQTIHQWPATLVQPVGSPLSLECTVEGTSNPNLYWYRQAAGRGLQLLFYSVGIGQISSEVPQNLSASRPQDRQFILSSKKLLLSDSGFYLCAWSSQGTNTQYFGPGTRLTVL.

This clone has just a few counts. The genes are TRBV15 and TRBJ2-7; the D gene is possibly TRBD1 (6 bases). Germline CDR1 and CDR2: LNHNV and YYDKDF (reference sequence). The CDR3 is 12 amino acids. V dropped 5 bases and J dropped 5 bases, with 10 bases sitting between them. The CDR3 sequence: CATSSGAHEQYF. The CDR3 nucleotides are TGTGCCACCAGCTCAGGGGCCCACGAGCAGTACTTC.

This chain uses TRBV5-5 with TRBJ1-1; 11 bases are shared with TRBD1. Germline CDR1 and CDR2: SGHKS and YYEKEE (reference sequence). There are 16 residues in the CDR3. J lost 1 base, V lost 4 bases, and 6 bases had no gene match. The CDR3 region is CASSRTGGATNTEAFF. In DNA form, the CDR3 reads TGTGCCAGCAGCCGGACAGGGGGCGCGACGAACACTGAAGCTTTCTTT.